This T cell receptor (beta chain) was found in a study of blood T cells in healthy people across ages. Primers used in a second PCR of about 7 to 12 cycles were a sample-barcoded 5' primer and a J-beta primer mix. TCRdb passed the 5' RACE reads through MiXCR, listing each CDR3 protein once. The sample has about 1.4 million distinct CDR3 sequences; 55% to 75% are singletons. With regard to this clonotype: Its specificity is unknown.

Whole-study findings and limits: Among long-lived donors, naive CD4+ cells were more numerous and diversity higher than in aged donors. Correlation between TCR beta diversity and naive T cell percentage was strong.

Germline assignment: CDR1 WSHSY and CDR2 SAAADI. Trimming left V 5 bases short and J 4 bases short, with 10 bases between. This CDR3 spans 13 amino acids. The sequencing sample was made of blood. The rearrangement links TRBV10-2 to TRBJ2-3; the D is unclear. This receptor was taken from a man aged 18 to 29 in good health. The CDR3 protein is CASSSKPPDTQYF. As DNA, the CDR3 is TGCGCCAGCAGTTCAAAGCCCCCAGATACGCAGTATTTT.